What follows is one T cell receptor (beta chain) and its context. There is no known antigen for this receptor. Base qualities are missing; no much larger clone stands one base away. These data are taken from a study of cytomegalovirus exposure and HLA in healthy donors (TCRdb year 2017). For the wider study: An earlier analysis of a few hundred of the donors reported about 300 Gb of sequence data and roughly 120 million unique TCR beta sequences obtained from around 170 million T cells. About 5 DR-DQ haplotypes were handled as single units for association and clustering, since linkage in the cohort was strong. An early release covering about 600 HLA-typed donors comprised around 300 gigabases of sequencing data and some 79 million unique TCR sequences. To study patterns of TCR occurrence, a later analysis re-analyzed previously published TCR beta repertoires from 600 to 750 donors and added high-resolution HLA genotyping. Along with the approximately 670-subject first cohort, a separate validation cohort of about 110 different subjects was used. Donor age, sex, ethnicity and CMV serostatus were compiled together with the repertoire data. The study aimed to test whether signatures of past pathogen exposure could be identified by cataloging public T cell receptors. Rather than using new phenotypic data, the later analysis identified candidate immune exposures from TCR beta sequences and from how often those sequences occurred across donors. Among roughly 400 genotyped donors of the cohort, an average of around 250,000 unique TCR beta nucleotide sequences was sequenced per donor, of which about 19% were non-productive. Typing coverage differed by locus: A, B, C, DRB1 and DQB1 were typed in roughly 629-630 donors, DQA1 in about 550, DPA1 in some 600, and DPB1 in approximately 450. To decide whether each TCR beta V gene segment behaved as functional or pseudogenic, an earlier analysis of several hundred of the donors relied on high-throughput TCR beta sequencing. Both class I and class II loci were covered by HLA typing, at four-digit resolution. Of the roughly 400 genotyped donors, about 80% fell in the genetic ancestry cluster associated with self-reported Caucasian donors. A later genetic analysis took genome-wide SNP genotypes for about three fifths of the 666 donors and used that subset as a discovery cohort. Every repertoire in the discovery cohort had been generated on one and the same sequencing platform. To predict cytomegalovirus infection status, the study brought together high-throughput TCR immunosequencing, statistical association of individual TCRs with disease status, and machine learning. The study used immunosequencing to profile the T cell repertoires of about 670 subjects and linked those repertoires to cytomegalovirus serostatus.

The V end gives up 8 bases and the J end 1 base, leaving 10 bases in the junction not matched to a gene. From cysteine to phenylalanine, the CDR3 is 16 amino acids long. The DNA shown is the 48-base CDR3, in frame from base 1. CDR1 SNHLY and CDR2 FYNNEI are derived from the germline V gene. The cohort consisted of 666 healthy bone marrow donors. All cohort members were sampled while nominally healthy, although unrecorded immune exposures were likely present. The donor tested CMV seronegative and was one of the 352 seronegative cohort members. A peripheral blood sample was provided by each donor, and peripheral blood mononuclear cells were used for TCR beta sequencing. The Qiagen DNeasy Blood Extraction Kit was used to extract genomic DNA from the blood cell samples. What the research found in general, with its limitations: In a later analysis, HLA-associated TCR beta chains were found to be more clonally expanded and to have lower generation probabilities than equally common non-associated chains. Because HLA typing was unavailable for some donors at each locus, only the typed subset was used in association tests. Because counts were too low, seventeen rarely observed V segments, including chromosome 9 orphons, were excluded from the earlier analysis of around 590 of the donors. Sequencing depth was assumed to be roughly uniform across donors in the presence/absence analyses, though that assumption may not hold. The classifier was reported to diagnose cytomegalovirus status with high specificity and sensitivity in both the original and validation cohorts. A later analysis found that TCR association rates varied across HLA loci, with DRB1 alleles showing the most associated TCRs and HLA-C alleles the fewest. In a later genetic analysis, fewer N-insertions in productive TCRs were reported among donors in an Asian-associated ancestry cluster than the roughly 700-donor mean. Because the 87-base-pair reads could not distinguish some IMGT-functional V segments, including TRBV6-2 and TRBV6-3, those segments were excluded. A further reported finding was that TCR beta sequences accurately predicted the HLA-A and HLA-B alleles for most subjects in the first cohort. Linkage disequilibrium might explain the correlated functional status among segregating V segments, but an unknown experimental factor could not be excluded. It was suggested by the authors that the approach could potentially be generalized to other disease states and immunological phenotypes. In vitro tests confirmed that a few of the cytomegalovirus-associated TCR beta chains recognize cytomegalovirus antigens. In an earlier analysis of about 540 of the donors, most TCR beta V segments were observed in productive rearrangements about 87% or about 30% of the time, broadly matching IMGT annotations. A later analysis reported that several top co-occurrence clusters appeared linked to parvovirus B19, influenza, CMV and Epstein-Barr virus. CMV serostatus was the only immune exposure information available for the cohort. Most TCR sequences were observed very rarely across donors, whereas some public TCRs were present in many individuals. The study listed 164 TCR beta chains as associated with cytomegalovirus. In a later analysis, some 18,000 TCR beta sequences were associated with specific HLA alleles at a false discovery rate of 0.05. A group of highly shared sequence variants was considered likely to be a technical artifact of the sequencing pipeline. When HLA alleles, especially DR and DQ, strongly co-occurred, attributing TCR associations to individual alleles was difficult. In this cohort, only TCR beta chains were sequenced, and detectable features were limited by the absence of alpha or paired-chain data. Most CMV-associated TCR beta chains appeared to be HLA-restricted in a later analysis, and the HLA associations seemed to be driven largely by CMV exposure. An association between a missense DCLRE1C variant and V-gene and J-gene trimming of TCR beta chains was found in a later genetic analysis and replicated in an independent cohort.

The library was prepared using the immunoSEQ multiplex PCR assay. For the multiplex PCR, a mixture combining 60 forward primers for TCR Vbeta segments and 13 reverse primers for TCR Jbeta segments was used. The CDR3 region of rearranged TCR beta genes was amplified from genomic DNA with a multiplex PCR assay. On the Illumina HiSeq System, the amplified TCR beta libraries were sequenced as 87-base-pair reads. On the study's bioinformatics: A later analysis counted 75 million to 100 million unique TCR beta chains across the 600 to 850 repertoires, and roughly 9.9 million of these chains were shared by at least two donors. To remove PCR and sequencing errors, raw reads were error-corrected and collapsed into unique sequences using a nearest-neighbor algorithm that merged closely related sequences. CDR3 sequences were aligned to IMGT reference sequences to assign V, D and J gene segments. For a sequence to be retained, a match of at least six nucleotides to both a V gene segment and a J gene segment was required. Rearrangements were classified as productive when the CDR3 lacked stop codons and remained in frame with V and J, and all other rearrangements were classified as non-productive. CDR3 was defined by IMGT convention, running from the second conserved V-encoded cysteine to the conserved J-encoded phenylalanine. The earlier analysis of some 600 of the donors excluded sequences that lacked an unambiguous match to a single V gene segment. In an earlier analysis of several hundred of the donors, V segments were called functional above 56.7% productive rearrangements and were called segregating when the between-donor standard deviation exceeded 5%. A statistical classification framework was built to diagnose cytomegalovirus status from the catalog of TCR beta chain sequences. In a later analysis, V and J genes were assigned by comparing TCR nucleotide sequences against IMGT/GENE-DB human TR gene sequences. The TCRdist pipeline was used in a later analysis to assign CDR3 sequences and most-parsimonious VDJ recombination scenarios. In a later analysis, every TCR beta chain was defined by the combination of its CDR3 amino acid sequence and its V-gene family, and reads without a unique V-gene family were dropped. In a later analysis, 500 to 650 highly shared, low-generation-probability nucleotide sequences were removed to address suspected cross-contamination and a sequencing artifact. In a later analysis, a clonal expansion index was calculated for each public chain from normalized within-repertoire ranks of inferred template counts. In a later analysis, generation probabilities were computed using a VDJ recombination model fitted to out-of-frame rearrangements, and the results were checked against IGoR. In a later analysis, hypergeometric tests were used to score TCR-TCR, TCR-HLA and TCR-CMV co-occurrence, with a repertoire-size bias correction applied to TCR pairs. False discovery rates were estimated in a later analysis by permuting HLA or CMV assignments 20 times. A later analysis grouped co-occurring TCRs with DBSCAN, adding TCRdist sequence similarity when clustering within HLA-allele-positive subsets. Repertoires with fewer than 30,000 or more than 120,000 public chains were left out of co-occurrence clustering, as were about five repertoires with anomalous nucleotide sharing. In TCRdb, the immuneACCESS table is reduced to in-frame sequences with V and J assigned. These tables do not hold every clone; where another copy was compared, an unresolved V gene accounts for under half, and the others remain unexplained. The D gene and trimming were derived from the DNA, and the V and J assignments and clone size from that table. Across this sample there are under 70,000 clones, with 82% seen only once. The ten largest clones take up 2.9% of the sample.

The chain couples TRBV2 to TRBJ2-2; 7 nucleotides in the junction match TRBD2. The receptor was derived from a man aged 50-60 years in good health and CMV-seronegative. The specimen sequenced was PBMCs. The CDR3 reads CASGRGGGLNTGELFF. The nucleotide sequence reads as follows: TGTGCCAGCGGACGGGGCGGGGGTTTGAACACCGGGGAGCTGTTTTTT. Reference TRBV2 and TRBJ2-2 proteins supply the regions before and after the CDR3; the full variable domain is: EPEVTQTPSHQVTQMGQEVILRCVPISNHLYFYWYRQILGQKVEFLVSFYNNEISEKSEIFDDQFSVERPDGSNFTLKIRSTKLEDSAMYFCASGRGGGLNTGELFFGEGSRLTVL.